This T cell receptor (beta chain) is drawn from a study of T cell responses to AZD1222 COVID-19 vaccine. Study-level results: Of spike-specific TCRs, nearly half reportedly target regions left unmutated in variants. None of the repertoires were sampled until the peak T cell response had passed. Spike-specific TCR breadth rose after two AZD1222 doses, and depth rose as well. Donor demographics were predominantly white British with a female majority; clonal diversity may be underestimated.

In regard to this clone: Its antigen is currently unknown.

Sequencing was performed with immunoSEQ multiplex PCR; in TCRdb, only in-frame clones are kept and a portion is missing. This sample yields some 120,000 clones, of which roughly 90% are seen a single time; roughly 11% belongs to the top ten. The length of the CDR3 is 15 residues. The V call is TRBV21-1, the J call TRBJ1-2; the D segment call TRBD1 is taken from the table without a DNA check. TRBV21-1 is a pseudogene segment. The input for sequencing was peripheral blood, taken on day 0 of MenACWY control vaccination. The TCR comes from an adult in good health. CDR3 region: CASSNHPRQHYGYTF. Here the CDR3 DNA reads TGTGCCAGCAGCAATCATCCCAGGCAGCACTATGGCTACACCTTC.